These T cell receptor beta chains were read from a single sample in a study of OX40 agonist ivuxolimab in advanced cancers. TCRdb keeps only in-frame clones here, not all; method: immunoSEQ multiplex PCR. The sample contains about 99,000 clones, 95% to 96% of which appear only once. The sequencing here drew on CD4+ or CD8+ T cells sorted from blood, taken in a trial of the OX40 agonist ivuxolimab. All receptors come from an adult with an advanced solid tumor such as melanoma, head and neck, liver or kidney cancer. The CDR3 runs from the conserved cysteine through the conserved F or W. Fields, in order: CDR3 length, D gene, J gene, V gene, clone size, CDR3 DNA, CDR3 protein. D genes are given only for firm matches. Size is stated for part of the rows, as once, few or many counts, or as a class when the clone is expanded.

14 . TRBJ1-2 TRBV9 . TGTGCCAGCCAAGGGGGGACGTTGAACTATGGCTACACCTTC CASQGGTLNYGYTF
14 . TRBJ2-5 TRBV5-1 . TGCGCCAGCAGCTTGGATCTTGACCAAGAGACCCAGTACTTC CASSLDLDQETQYF
17 . TRBJ2-1 TRBV5-6 . TGTGCCAGCAGCTTAGTCTATGCGGGCCTGGTAGATAATGAGCAGTTCTTC CASSLVYAGLVDNEQFF
17 . TRBJ2-1 TRBV21-1 . TGTGCCAGCAGCAATTCTCGGGGGACTCTCTGGGCGTATGAGCAGTTCTTC CASSNSRGTLWAYEQFF
13 TRBD2 TRBJ2-3 TRBV28 . TGTGCCAGCAGTCCGGGACTATTGGATACGCAGTATTTT CASSPGLLDTQYF
14 . TRBJ2-2 TRBV7-2 . TGTGCCATCCGAAAGGGTGCCAACACCGGGGAGCTGTTTTTT CAIRKGANTGELFF
16 TRBD2 TRBJ2-3 TRBV30 . TGTGCCTGGAGTGCGCCCTGGGAGGGTTTCACAGATACGCAGTATTTT CAWSAPWEGFTDTQYF
16 . TRBJ1-3 TRBV6-1 . TGTGCCAGCAGTGGCGGAACGACACTCTCTGGAAACACCATATATTTT CASSGGTTLSGNTIYF
16 . TRBJ2-3 TRBV14 few TGTGCCAGCAGCCCCGGGTGGGCGGAAAGCACAGATACGCAGTATTTT CASSPGWAESTDTQYF
14 . TRBJ1-2 TRBV25-1 . TGTGCCAGCAGTGAATTCACATCTAACTATGGCTACACCTTC CASSEFTSNYGYTF
16 . TRBJ1-3 TRBV4-1 . TGCGCCAGCAGCCGGATCGAGGCCAGCTCTGGAAACACCATATATTTT CASSRIEASSGNTIYF
16 . TRBJ1-3 TRBV5-6 once TGTGCCAGCAGCTTGGGGGGGCAAGGGACTGGAAACACCATATATTTT CASSLGGQGTGNTIYF
16 TRBD2 TRBJ2-1 TRBV29-1 . TGCAGCGTCCTACCCTACCTAGCGGAAAACGACAATGAGCAGTTCTTC CSVLPYLAENDNEQFF
13 TRBD2 TRBJ2-7 TRBV19 . TGTGCCAGTAGTCCAGCGGGAGGCTACGAGCAGTACTTC CASSPAGGYEQYF
14 . TRBJ2-7 TRBV19 . TGTGCCAGTAGTATACGGGACAAAACCTACGAGCAGTACTTC CASSIRDKTYEQYF
15 . TRBJ2-1 TRBV13 . TGTGCCAGCAGCCCCGAGGGGGGGGCCTACAATGAGCAGTTCTTC CASSPEGGAYNEQFF
13 TRBD2 TRBJ2-3 TRBV28 . TGTGCCACGGGGGGGCCGCGCACAGATACGCAGTATTTT CATGGPRTDTQYF
14 TRBD1 TRBJ2-7 TRBV4-3 . TGCGCCAGCAGCCCCACAGGGGGCGAGTACGAGCAGTACTTC CASSPTGGEYEQYF
13 TRBD1 TRBJ2-1 TRBV27 . TGTGCCAGCAGTTTGACAGGGATAAATGAGCAGTTCTTC CASSLTGINEQFF
13 TRBD2 TRBJ2-7 TRBV5-1 . TGCGCCAGCAGCTTGCGCGGGGGTCGCGAGCAGTACTTC CASSLRGGREQYF
16 TRBD1 TRBJ2-3 TRBV5-5 . TGTGCCAGCAGCTTGTCCGACAGGGGGAGCACAGATACGCAGTATTTT CASSLSDRGSTDTQYF
15 . TRBJ2-2 TRBV6-8 . TGTGCCAGCAGTCCCGGGCAGGGAGAGACCGGGGAGCTGTTTTTT CASSPGQGETGELFF
14 TRBD1 TRBJ1-5 TRBV19 . TGTGCCACTGAGGACAGGGCTAGAGGTCAGCCCCAGCATTTT CATEDRARGQPQHF
14 TRBD1 TRBJ2-7 TRBV5-6 . TGTGCCAGCAGCTTGGGACAGGGGTCGAACGAGCAGTACTTC CASSLGQGSNEQYF
14 . TRBJ2-7 TRBV5-4 . TGTGCCAGCAGCAACAGGGGTTGGGAGGGCGAGCAGTACTTC CASSNRGWEGEQYF
15 TRBD1 TRBJ1-2 TRBV25-1 . TGTGCCAGCAGTTACACACAGGGGGCAGGCTATGGCTACACCTTC CASSYTQGAGYGYTF
16 TRBD1 TRBJ2-3 TRBV5-5 . TGTGCCAGCAGCTTGGGGACAGGTGGACCCACAGATACGCAGTATTTT CASSLGTGGPTDTQYF
18 . TRBJ2-3 TRBV30 . TGTGCCTGGAGTGTGGGGGCCGGGTGGGGGCCCGGAGGAGATACGCAGTATTTT CAWSVGAGWGPGGDTQYF
15 TRBD1 TRBJ1-1 TRBV7-9 . TGTGCCAGCACCTTTGCAGGGGGCACGGGCACTGAAGCTTTCTTT CASTFAGGTGTEAFF